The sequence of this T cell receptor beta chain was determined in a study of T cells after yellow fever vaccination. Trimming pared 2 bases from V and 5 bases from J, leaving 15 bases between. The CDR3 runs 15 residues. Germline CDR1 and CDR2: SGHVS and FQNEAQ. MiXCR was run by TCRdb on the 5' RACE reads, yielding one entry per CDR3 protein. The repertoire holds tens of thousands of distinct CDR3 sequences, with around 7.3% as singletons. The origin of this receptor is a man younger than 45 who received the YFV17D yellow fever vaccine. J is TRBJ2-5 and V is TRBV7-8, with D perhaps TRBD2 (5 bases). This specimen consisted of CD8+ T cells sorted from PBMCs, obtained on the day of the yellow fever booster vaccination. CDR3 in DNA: TGTGCCAGCAGCTTAATGCGGCGGGCTGAGGAGACCCAGTACTTC. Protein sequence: CASSLMRRAEETQYF.